These 21 T cell receptor beta chains share one sample of origin, sequenced in a study of T cell responses to AZD1222 COVID-19 vaccine. Clones were read by immunoSEQ multiplex PCR, and TCRdb kept only the in-frame ones, dropping some. The data contain 120,000 to 150,000 clones, roughly 92% of them seen just once; the ten biggest clones take up roughly 9.9%. The sample here was peripheral blood, taken 28 days after the second AZD1222 dose. Receptor source: an adult who received the AZD1222 COVID-19 vaccine.

The chain carries TRBV27 and TRBJ1-6, with 7 bases that match TRBD1. The CDR3 covers 16 residues. The germline V gene has CDR1 MNHEY and CDR2 SMNVEV (reference sequence). With 0 bases clipped from V and 2 bases from J, the junction kept 1 base outside the gene matches. The CDR3 bases are TGTGCCAGCAGTTTATCCGGGACAGCCTATAATTCACCCCTCCACTTT. As protein: CASSLSGTAYNSPLHF.

This clone was seen a few times. The chain joins TRBV10-2 to TRBJ1-2; tentative D call: TRBD1 (5 bases). The germline gives CDR1 WSHSY, CDR2 SAAADI. The V end was cut by 7 bases, the J end by 2 bases, with 11 bases between. The length of the CDR3 is 13 residues. CDR3 sequence: CASKDSGNYGYTF. The CDR3 DNA is TGCGCCAGCAAAGACAGCGGGAACTATGGCTACACCTTC.

The chain uses TRBV5-1 and TRBJ2-5; TRBD1 matches 11 bases. Germline V CDR1 and CDR2: SGHRS, YFSETQ. The CDR3 runs to 14 residues. J was trimmed by 4 bases and V by 4 bases; bases with no gene match: 3. The CDR3 nucleotides read TGCGCCAGCAGCCCGGACAGGGGGCGAGAGACCCAGTACTTC. Amino acids: CASSPDRGRETQYF.

J is TRBJ1-2 and V is TRBV6-5; the D gene is possibly TRBD1 (6 bases). CDR3 length: 13 amino acids. Trimming left V 6 bases short and J 6 bases short, with 14 bases between. Germline values: CDR1 MNHEY, CDR2 SVGAGI. The DNA for the CDR3 is TGTGCCAGCAGGGAGCAGGGGCTGGATGGCTACACCTTC. Protein: CASREQGLDGYTF.

A remark on this clone: Other DNA sequences within the sample encode an identical CDR3. The V call is TRBV18, the J call TRBJ2-3; no reliable D call. Germline assignment: CDR1 KGHSH and CDR2 LQKENI. The CDR3 consists of 13 residues. V gave up 3 bases and J gave up 0 bases, with 4 bases separating them. CDR3 sequence reads: CASSPASTDTQYF. The CDR3 DNA reads as TGTGCCAGCTCACCTGCCAGCACAGATACGCAGTATTTT.

The V gene is TRBV18, the J gene TRBJ1-3; D gene ambiguous. Germline-derived CDR1 and CDR2 are KGHSH and LQKENI. This CDR3 contains 17 residues. V dropped 2 bases and J dropped 0 bases, with 14 bases sitting between them. CDR3 amino acids: CASSPNAPDRSGNTIYF. CDR3 DNA: TGTGCCAGCTCACCAAATGCCCCTGATCGCTCTGGAAACACCATATATTTT.

The chain employs TRBV19 and TRBJ2-2; D uncertain. This CDR3 has 15 residues. The V and J ends lost 3 bases and 2 bases respectively, with 10 bases between them. Germline CDR1 reads LNHDA; CDR2 reads SQIVND (reference sequence). The CDR3 spells CASSIHGLNTGELFF. The CDR3, as DNA: TGTGCCAGTAGTATTCACGGCCTAAACACCGGGGAGCTGTTTTTT.

This sequence joins TRBV7-9 and TRBJ2-5, with 12 bases fitting TRBD1. Germline lookup yields CDR1 SEHNR and CDR2 FQNEAQ (reference sequence). With 1 base clipped from V and 3 bases from J, the junction kept 3 bases outside the gene matches. The CDR3 is 16 residues long. The CDR3 protein is CASSLVGTGGEETQYF. The CDR3 region has the DNA TGTGCCAGCAGCTTAGTCGGGACAGGGGGCGAAGAGACCCAGTACTTC. Full variable domain (rest looked up from reference TRBV7-9 and TRBJ2-5): DTGVSQNPRHKITKRGQNVTFRCDPISEHNRLYWYRQTLGQGPEFLTYFQNEAQLEKSRLLSDRFSAERPKGSFSTLEIQRTEQGDSAMYLCASSLVGTGGEETQYFGPGTRLLVL.

This clone came up once. The rearrangement joins TRBV2 to TRBJ1-5; D remains ambiguous. The germline V gene encodes CDR1 SNHLY and CDR2 FYNNEI. The V end was cut by 6 bases, the J end by 2 bases, with 8 bases between. The CDR3 totals 13 residues. The CDR3 DNA reads as TGTGCCAGCAGGGCGGAGGGCAATCAGCCCCAGCATTTT. The encoded protein is CASRAEGNQPQHF.

The table lists this clone with a few counts. The chain links TRBV7-7 to TRBJ2-5, with D tentatively TRBD1 (6 bases). This CDR3 region has 13 residues. The germline V gene encodes CDR1 SSHAT and CDR2 FNYEAQ (reference sequence). This CDR3 is CASSQGSTETQYF. The CDR3, as DNA: TGTGCTAGCTCACAGGGTTCGACGGAGACCCAGTACTTC.

This chain links TRBV6-5 with TRBJ2-7; no reliable D call. The CDR3 is made up of 14 amino acids. Between the trimmed V and J ends, which lost 5 bases and 6 bases, there was a span of 17 bases. CDR1 and CDR2 from the germline V gene are MNHEY and SVGAGI. CDR3 amino acids: CASSPSVKGGEQYF. The DNA of the CDR3 is TGTGCCAGCAGTCCCAGCGTTAAGGGCGGCGAGCAGTACTTC.

V usage is TRBV30 and J usage is TRBJ1-5, with D perhaps matching TRBD1 (5 bases). Germline V gene sequence: CDR1 GTSNPN, CDR2 SVGIG (reference sequence). Trimming removed 5 bases from V and 4 bases from J, with 15 bases in between. CDR3 length: 14 amino acids. CDR3 nucleotide sequence: TGTGCCTGGGCAGCCGGGACGCGGAATCAGCCCCAGCATTTT. It specifies CAWAAGTRNQPQHF.

V gene TRBV6-5 combines with J gene TRBJ2-2; weak D call: TRBD1 (6 bases). The CDR3 extends over 16 amino acids. Trimming shortened V by 4 bases and J by 0 bases, and 12 bases separated the two germline ends. Germline assignment: CDR1 MNHEY and CDR2 SVGAGI. In DNA, the CDR3 is TGTGCCAGCAGTTCACAGGGAGCGGCGAACACCGGGGAGCTGTTTTTT. Translated: CASSSQGAANTGELFF.

The chain joins TRBV29-1 to TRBJ2-7; 10 bases align to TRBD2. Trimming removed 7 bases from V and 4 bases from J; junction bases left unmatched: 4. Per the germline V gene, CDR1 is SQVTM and CDR2 is ANQGSEA. The CDR3 runs to 12 residues. The DNA of the CDR3 is TGCAGCGCTAAGCGGGAGGGATACGAGCAGTACTTC. It is translated as CSAKREGYEQYF.

The J gene is TRBJ2-6, the V gene TRBV5-8; the D is unclear. Between the trimmed V and J ends, which lost 4 bases and 4 bases, there was a span of 9 bases. The CDR3 length is 14 residues. The germline V gene has CDR1 SGHTS and CDR2 YDEGEE. CDR3 DNA sequence: TGTGCCAGCAGCCTCCTAGTCGGGGCCAACGTCCTGACTTTC. Its protein product is CASSLLVGANVLTF.

V gene TRBV25-1 combines with J gene TRBJ1-5, with a tentative D call TRBD1 (5 bases). CDR3 size: 13 residues. Per the germline V gene, CDR1 is MGHDK and CDR2 is SYGVNS. V was clipped by 6 bases and J by 5 bases, with 11 bases between them. The CDR3 DNA reads TGTGCCAGCAGCCCGGGACTATATCAGCCCCAGCATTTT. It translates to CASSPGLYQPQHF.

This rearrangement joins TRBV2 to TRBJ2-7; D remains unclear. This CDR3 has 15 amino acids. V lost 6 bases and J lost 5, with 20 bases in between. Germline V CDR1 and CDR2: SNHLY, FYNNEI. CDR3 nucleotide sequence: TGTGCCAGCAGCCCAAGCCACTCCCCTTTAGACGAGCAGTACTTC. Residues: CASSPSHSPLDEQYF.

By frequency in the sample, this clone is medium-sized (0.01 to 0.1%). The chain recombines TRBV10-3 with TRBJ1-2; weak D call: TRBD1 (5 bases). The germline V and J ends were trimmed by 2 bases and 4 bases, with 14 bases remaining between them. CDR1 and CDR2 from the germline V gene are ENHRY and SYGVKD. This CDR3 has 15 amino acids. For the CDR3, the DNA is TGTGCCATCAGTGAGAACGGGATCAGGGCCTATGGCTACACCTTC. Protein: CAISENGIRAYGYTF.

This chain connects TRBV6-5 to TRBJ2-3; the D is unclear. From germline, CDR1 is MNHEY and CDR2 SVGAGI. Between the trimmed V and J ends, which lost 2 bases and 5 bases, there was a span of 5 bases. The CDR3 runs 12 residues. CDR3 amino acids: CASSYRVDTQYF. The DNA of the CDR3 is TGTGCCAGCAGTTACAGGGTAGATACGCAGTATTTT.

The chain combines TRBV7-2 with TRBJ1-2; possible D gene TRBD1, 5 bases. The CDR3 sequence is 13 residues long. Trimming stripped 5 bases from V and 7 bases from J, with 14 bases between. CDR1 is SGHTA and CDR2 is FQGNSA in the germline V gene. CDR3 DNA: TGTGCCAGCAGCACCACAGGCTCCGCTGGCTACACCTTC. This codes for CASSTTGSAGYTF.

The genes are TRBV10-3 and TRBJ1-1; D ambiguous. In germline, CDR1 is ENHRY, CDR2 SYGVKD. Trimming pared 2 bases from V and 0 bases from J, leaving 7 bases between. The CDR3 length is 14 residues. The chain's CDR3 is CAISEEVVNTEAFF. CDR3 nucleotides: TGTGCCATCAGTGAGGAGGTCGTGAACACTGAAGCTTTCTTT.